These T cell receptor beta chains were read from a single sample in a study of T cells after posttransplantation cyclophosphamide. The method was immunoSEQ multiplex PCR; TCRdb's version includes in-frame clones alone and lacks a portion of them. The sample gives about 20,000 clones, more than 70% of which show up once; under 9.5% is in the top ten. Here the sequenced sample was PBMCs, taken after an allogeneic stem cell transplant with a calcineurin inhibitor and methotrexate. Receptors were obtained from a female patient in her forties or fifties who received an allogeneic stem cell transplant from an unrelated donor, was CMV-positive, and had chronic GVHD only. Part of the T cells may come from the graft donor. The CDR3 runs from the conserved cysteine through the conserved F or W.

V gene	J gene	CDR3 protein
TRBV18	TRBJ2-2	CASATSGDHGELFF
TRBV6-4	TRBJ2-1	CASSVTSGPHEQFF
TRBV9	TRBJ2-3	CASSPRLAGGPDTQYF
TRBV4-1	TRBJ2-7	CASSQGGGRTYEQYF
TRBV4-1	TRBJ2-7	CASSPEGGYYEQYF
TRBV9	TRBJ2-5	CASSATGGETQYF
TRBV29-1	TRBJ2-1	CSYSTGVNEQFF
TRBV4-3	TRBJ2-7	CASSQGHSSYEQYF
TRBV7-3	TRBJ2-2	CASSLTVQITGELFF
TRBV6-5	TRBJ2-3	CASSLAGGPTDTQYF
TRBV21-1	TRBJ2-7	CASSKGWLAGVLYEQYF
TRBV6-5	TRBJ2-5	CAIRRGVGETQYF
TRBV28	TRBJ2-1	CASSLTSGEGVEQFF
TRBV28	TRBJ1-1	CASSKGRTEAFF
TRBV10-2	TRBJ2-1	CASSDPGQVFSYNEQFF
TRBV29-1	TRBJ2-7	CSVRQGGSYEQYF
TRBV29-1	TRBJ2-5	CSVSGRAKETQYF
TRBV2	TRBJ1-4	CASSAFRAANEKLFF
TRBV11-2	TRBJ2-5	CASSLEGGSNGAQYF
TRBV29-1	TRBJ1-1	CSVEWVLGAEWNTEAFF
TRBV28	TRBJ2-3	CASSSQGGGPTDTQYF
TRBV19	TRBJ1-6	CASQQGMDSPLHF
TRBV5-1	TRBJ2-5	CASSSGGRETQYF
TRBV4-2	TRBJ1-3	CASSPRHRSGNTIYF
TRBV27	TRBJ2-2	CASSWQGGRENTGELFF
TRBV5-1	TRBJ2-2	CASSLEVGRRTGELFF
TRBV5-5	TRBJ2-7	CASSLGRERPEQYF
TRBV7-2	TRBJ2-2	CASSLTGDTGELFF
TRBV5-1	TRBJ1-6	CASSLGQGFSPLHF
TRBV29-1	TRBJ2-1	CSVEGLLSGTGVSGQFF
TRBV7-2	TRBJ2-1	CASSAGRLNEQFF
TRBV11-3	TRBJ2-7	CASSLGGGSSYEQYF
TRBV6-5	TRBJ1-2	CASSYSVTGLYGYTF
TRBV12-5	TRBJ2-1	CASGLVGTSGKTEQFF
TRBV4-1	TRBJ2-1	CASSRFTSLSEQFF
TRBV10-3	TRBJ2-1	CAISRGLASTYNEQFF
TRBV9	TRBJ2-2	CASSPRTFSNTGELFF
TRBV18	TRBJ1-1	CASSTSGQPAEAFF
TRBV27	TRBJ2-7	CASSPGTGGVIYEQYF
TRBV18	TRBJ1-2	CASSPRALYGYTF
TRBV28	TRBJ2-5	CASSLSLAGETQYF
TRBV29-1	TRBJ2-7	CSVALAGSRHEQYF
TRBV28	TRBJ1-5	CASSFRGGRNQPQHF